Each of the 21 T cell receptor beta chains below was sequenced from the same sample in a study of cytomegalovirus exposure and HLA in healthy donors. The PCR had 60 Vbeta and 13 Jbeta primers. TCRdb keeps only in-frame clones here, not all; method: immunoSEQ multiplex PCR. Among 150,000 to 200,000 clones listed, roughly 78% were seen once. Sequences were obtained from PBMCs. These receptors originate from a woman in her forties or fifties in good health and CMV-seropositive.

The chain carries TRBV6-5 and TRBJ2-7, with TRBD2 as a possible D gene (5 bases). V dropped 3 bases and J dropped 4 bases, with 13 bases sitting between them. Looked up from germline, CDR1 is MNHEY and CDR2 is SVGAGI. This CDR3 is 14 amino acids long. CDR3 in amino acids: CASSYGRGGYEQYF. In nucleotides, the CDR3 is TGTGCCAGCAGTTATGGGAGAGGAGGATACGAGCAGTACTTC.

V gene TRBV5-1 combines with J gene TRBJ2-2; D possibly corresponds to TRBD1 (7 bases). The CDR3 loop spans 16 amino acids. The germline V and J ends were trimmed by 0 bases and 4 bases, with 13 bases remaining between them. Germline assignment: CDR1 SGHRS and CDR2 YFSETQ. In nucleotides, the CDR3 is TGCGCCAGCAGCTTGGCAGGGGGGATTACCACCGGGGAGCTGTTTTTT. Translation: CASSLAGGITTGELFF. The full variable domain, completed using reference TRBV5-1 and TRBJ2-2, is KAGVTQTPRYLIKTRGQQVTLSCSPISGHRSVSWYQQTPGQGLQFLFEYFSETQRNKGNFPGRFSGRQFSNSRSEMNVSTLELGDSALYLCASSLAGGITTGELFFGEGSRLTVL.

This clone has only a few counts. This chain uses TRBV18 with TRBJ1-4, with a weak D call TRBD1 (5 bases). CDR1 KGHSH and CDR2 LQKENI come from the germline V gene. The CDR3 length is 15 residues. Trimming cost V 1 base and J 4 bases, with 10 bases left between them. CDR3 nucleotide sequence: TGTGCCAGCTCACCACTCGGGGGAGATAATGAAAAACTGTTTTTT. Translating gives CASSPLGGDNEKLFF.

CDR3 residues: CASSSRGGGNIQYF. As DNA, the CDR3 is TGTGCCAGCAGTTCCAGGGGTGGGGGAAACATTCAGTACTTC. The rearrangement uses TRBV6-5 and TRBJ2-4, with D maybe TRBD1 (6 bases). The CDR3 sequence is 14 residues long. V lost 4 bases to trimming and J lost 6 bases, with 13 bases between them. Germline V gives CDR1 MNHEY, CDR2 SVGAGI.

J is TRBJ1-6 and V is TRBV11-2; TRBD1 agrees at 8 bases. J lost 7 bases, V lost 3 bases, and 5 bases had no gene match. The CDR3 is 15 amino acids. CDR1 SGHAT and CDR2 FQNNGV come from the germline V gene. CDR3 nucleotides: TGTGCCAGCAGCTTCATCACAGGGGGGAATTCACCCCTCCACTTT. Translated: CASSFITGGNSPLHF.

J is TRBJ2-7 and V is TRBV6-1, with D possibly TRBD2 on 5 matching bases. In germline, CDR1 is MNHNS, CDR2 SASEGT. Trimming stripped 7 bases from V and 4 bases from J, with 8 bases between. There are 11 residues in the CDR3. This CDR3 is CASTEDYEQYF. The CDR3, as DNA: TGTGCCAGCACGGAGGATTACGAGCAGTACTTC.

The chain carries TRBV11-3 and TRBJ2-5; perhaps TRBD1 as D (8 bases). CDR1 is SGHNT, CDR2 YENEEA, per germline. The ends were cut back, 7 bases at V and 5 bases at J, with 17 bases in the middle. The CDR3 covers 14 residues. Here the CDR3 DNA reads TGTGCCAGCAACTCGTTACAGGGGGGGGAGACCCAGTACTTC. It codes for CASNSLQGGETQYF. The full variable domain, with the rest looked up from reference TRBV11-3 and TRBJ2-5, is EAGVVQSPRYKIIEKKQPVAFWCNPISGHNTLYWYLQNLGQGPELLIRYENEEAVDDSQLPKDRFSAERLKGVDSTLKIQPAELGDSAVYLCASNSLQGGETQYFGPGTRLLVL.

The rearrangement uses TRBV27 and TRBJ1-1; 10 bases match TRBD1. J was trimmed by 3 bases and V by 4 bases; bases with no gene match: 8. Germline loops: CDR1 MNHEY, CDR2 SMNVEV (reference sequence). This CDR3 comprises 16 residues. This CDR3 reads CASSSIAGQGYTEAFF. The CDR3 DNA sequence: TGTGCCAGCAGTTCCATAGCGGGACAGGGGTACACTGAAGCTTTCTTT.

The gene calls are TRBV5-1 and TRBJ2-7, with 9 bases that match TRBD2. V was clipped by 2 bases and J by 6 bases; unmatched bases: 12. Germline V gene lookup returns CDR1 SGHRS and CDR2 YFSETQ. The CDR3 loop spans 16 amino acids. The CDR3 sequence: CASSLELAGPLGEQYF. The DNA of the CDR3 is TGCGCCAGCAGCTTAGAACTAGCGGGCCCCCTAGGCGAGCAGTACTTC.

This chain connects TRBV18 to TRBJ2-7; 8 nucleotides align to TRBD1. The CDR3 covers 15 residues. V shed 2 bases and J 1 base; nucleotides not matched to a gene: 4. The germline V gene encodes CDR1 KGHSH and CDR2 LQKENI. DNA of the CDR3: TGTGCCAGCTCACCATGGGACAGGAGTTCCTACGAGCAGTACTTC. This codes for CASSPWDRSSYEQYF.

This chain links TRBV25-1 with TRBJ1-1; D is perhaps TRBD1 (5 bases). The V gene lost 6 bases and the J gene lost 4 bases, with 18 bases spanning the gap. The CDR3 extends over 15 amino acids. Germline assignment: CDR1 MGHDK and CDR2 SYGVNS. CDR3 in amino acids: CASRASKGPSTEAFF. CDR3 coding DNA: TGTGCCAGCAGGGCCTCTAAGGGGCCGAGCACTGAAGCTTTCTTT. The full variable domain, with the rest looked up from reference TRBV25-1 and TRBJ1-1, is EADIYQTPRYLVIGTGKKITLECSQTMGHDKMYWYQQDPGMELHLIHYSYGVNSTEKGDLSSESTVSRIRTEHFPLTLESARPSHTSQYLCASRASKGPSTEAFFGQGTRLTVV.

The CDR3 spells CASSLALGRPGRNTEAFF. The CDR3 DNA reads TGTGCCAGCAGCTTGGCTCTCGGGAGACCCGGTCGGAACACTGAAGCTTTCTTT. This sequence joins TRBV5-5 and TRBJ1-1, with unresolved D. Deletions cut 0 bases from V and 1 base from J, with 19 bases between. Germline CDR1 reads SGHKS; CDR2 reads YYEKEE (reference sequence). This CDR3 is 18 amino acids long.

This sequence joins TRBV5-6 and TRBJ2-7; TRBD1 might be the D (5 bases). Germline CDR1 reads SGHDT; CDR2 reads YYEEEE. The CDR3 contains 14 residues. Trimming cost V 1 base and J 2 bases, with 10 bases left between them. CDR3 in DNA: TGTGCCAGCAGCTTGCGGCAGGGTCCCTACGAGCAGTACTTC. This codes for CASSLRQGPYEQYF.

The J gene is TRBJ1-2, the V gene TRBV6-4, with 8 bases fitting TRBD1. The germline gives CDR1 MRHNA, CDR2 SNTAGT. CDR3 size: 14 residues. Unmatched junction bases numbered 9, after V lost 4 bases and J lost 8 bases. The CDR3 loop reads CASSARQGTRGYTF. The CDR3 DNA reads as TGTGCCAGCAGTGCCCGACAGGGGACGAGGGGCTACACCTTC.

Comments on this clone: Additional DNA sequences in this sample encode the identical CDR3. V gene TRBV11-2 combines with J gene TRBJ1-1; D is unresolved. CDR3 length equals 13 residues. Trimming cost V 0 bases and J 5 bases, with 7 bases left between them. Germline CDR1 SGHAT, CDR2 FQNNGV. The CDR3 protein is CASSLDRGTEAFF. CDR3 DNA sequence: TGTGCCAGCAGCTTAGATCGGGGTACTGAAGCTTTCTTT. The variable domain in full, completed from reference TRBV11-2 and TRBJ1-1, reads EAGVAQSPRYKIIEKRQSVAFWCNPISGHATLYWYQQILGQGPKLLIQFQNNGVVDDSQLPKDRFSAERLKGVDSTLKIQPAKLEDSAVYLCASSLDRGTEAFFGQGTRLTVV.

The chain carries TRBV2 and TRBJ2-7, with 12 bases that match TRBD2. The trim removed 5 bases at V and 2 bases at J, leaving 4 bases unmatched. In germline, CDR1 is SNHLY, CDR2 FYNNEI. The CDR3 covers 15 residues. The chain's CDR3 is CASSPSGGATYEQYF. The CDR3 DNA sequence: TGTGCCAGCAGTCCTAGCGGGGGGGCCACCTACGAGCAGTACTTC.

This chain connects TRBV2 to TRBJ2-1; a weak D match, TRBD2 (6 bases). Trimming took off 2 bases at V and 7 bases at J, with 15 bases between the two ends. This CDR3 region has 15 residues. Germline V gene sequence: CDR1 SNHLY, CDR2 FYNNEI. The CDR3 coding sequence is TGTGCCAGCAGTGAATTGTATGGGGGGAGGAATGAGCAGTTCTTC. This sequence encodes CASSELYGGRNEQFF.

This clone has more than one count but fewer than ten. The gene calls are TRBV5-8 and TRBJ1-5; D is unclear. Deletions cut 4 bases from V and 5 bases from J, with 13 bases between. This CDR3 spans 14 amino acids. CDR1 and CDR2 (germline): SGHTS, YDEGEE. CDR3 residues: CASSLLPPDQPQHF. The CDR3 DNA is TGTGCCAGCAGCCTTCTACCCCCCGATCAGCCCCAGCATTTT.

Here the CDR3 DNA reads TGTGCCAGCAGCCTCGAGCGGCACGACGAGCAGTACTTC. Amino acid sequence: CASSLERHDEQYF. This sequence joins TRBV7-2 and TRBJ2-7, with D possibly TRBD2 on 5 matching bases. Germline lookup yields CDR1 SGHTA and CDR2 FQGNSA. CDR3 length: 13 amino acids. Trimming cost V 5 bases and J 5 bases, with 13 bases left between them.

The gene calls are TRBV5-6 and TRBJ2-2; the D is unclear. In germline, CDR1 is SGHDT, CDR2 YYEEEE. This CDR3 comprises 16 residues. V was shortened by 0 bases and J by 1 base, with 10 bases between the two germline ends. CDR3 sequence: CASSLGLARNTGELFF. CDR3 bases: TGTGCCAGCAGCTTGGGTCTGGCTAGGAACACCGGGGAGCTGTTTTTT.

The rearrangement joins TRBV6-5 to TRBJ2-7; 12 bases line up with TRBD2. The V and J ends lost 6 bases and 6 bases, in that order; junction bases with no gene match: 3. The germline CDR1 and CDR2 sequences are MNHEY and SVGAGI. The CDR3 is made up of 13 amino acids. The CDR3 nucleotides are TGTGCCAGCAGCAGGACTAGCGGGGCCGAGCAGTACTTC. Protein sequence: CASSRTSGAEQYF.